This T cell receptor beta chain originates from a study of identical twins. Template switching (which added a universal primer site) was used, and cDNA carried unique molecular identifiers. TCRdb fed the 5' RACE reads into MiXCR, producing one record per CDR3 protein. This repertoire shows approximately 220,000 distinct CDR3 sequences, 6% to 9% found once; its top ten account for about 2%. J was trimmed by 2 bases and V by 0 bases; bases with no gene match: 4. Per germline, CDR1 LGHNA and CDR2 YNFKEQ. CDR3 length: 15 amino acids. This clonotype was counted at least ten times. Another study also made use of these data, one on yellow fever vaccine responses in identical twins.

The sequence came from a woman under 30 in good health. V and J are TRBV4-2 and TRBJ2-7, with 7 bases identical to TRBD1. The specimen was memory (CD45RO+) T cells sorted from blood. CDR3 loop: CASSQESQGAYEQYF. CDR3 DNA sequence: TGTGCCAGCAGCCAAGAATCCCAGGGGGCCTACGAGCAGTACTTC.